The 19 T cell receptor beta chains given below trace back to one sample, sequenced in a study of shared clonotypes between healthy human individuals. Generated by immunoSEQ multiplex PCR, the TCRdb table keeps only in-frame clones and is missing some. The sample lists roughly 2.5 million clones; approximately 94% were seen once. The sequencing input was naive CD4+ T cells sorted from blood. Documented subset: CD45RA+ positively selected. Receptors originate from a man aged 18-30 years in good health.

This clone showed up just a few times. V and J are TRBV10-3 and TRBJ1-1; D gene ambiguous. Germline CDR1 is ENHRY and CDR2 is SYGVKD. Between the trimmed V and J ends, which lost 7 bases and 0 bases, there was a span of 9 bases. The length of the CDR3 is 13 residues. The CDR3 region is CAITSDLNTEAFF. CDR3 nucleotide sequence: TGTGCCATCACTTCAGACTTGAACACTGAAGCTTTCTTT.

The V call is TRBV7-9, the J call TRBJ2-4; D may be TRBD2 (6 bases). The germline gives CDR1 SEHNR, CDR2 FQNEAQ (reference sequence). Trimming took off 1 base at V and 8 bases at J, with 21 bases between the two ends. The CDR3 is 17 residues long. The CDR3 region is CASSLGSSGLNNDIQYF. CDR3 DNA sequence: TGTGCCAGCAGCTTAGGGTCGTCGGGACTCAACAATGACATTCAGTACTTC.

This rearrangement joins TRBV25-1 to TRBJ2-5; maybe TRBD1 (5 bases). V dropped 2 bases and J dropped 3 bases, with 10 bases sitting between them. The CDR3 contains 14 residues. Germline assignment: CDR1 MGHDK and CDR2 SYGVNS. CDR3 in amino acids: CASSEAGKKETQYF. In DNA form, the CDR3 reads TGTGCCAGCAGTGAAGCAGGGAAGAAAGAGACCCAGTACTTC. The variable domain in full, with the rest retrieved from reference TRBV25-1 and TRBJ2-5, is EADIYQTPRYLVIGTGKKITLECSQTMGHDKMYWYQQDPGMELHLIHYSYGVNSTEKGDLSSESTVSRIRTEHFPLTLESARPSHTSQYLCASSEAGKKETQYFGPGTRLLVL.

This chain links TRBV2 with TRBJ2-1; 8 bases fit TRBD2. CDR3 length: 13 amino acids. V was pared by 6 bases and J by 9 bases, with 7 bases of the junction left unmatched. Germline CDR1 and CDR2: SNHLY and FYNNEI. CDR3 nucleotides: TGTGCCAGCAGGATAGATACTAGCGGTGAGCAGTTCTTC. Amino acids: CASRIDTSGEQFF.

The genes are TRBV7-2 and TRBJ1-5; D gene unclear. Looked up from germline, CDR1 is SGHTA and CDR2 is FQGNSA. The V gene lost 3 bases and the J gene lost 3 bases, with 6 bases spanning the gap. The CDR3 is 13 amino acids. CDR3 nucleotide sequence: TGTGCCAGCAGCTTTAAATCCAATCAGCCCCAGCATTTT. Residues: CASSFKSNQPQHF.

The DNA of the CDR3 is TGTGCCTGGAGGCCGGGACAGGGGCCCCCATTCGATCAGCCCCAGCATTTT. Translated: CAWRPGQGPPFDQPQHF. The rearrangement joins TRBV30 to TRBJ1-5, with 10 bases fitting TRBD1. Germline CDR1 is GTSNPN and CDR2 is SVGIG (reference sequence). The CDR3 is 17 amino acids. The V and J ends lost 3 bases and 5 bases, in that order; junction bases with no gene match: 13.

This chain joins TRBV6-1 and TRBJ2-3, with D perhaps TRBD1 (6 bases). Germline V gene sequence: CDR1 MNHNS, CDR2 SASEGT. This CDR3 is built from 14 residues. V was pared by 6 bases and J by 4 bases, with 14 bases between. CDR3 residues: CASSRTVTPDTQYF. The CDR3 bases are TGTGCCAGCAGCCGGACAGTCACCCCAGATACGCAGTATTTT.

This chain joins TRBV18 and TRBJ2-2, with 8 bases aligning to TRBD2. Germline V gene data show CDR1 as KGHSH and CDR2 as LQKENI. CDR3 length equals 16 residues. Trimming at V came to 5 bases and at J to 0 bases, leaving 5 bases not matched to a gene. The CDR3 sequence is CASSSGSGANTGELFF. The CDR3 DNA reads TGTGCCAGCTCATCGGGTAGCGGGGCGAACACCGGGGAGCTGTTTTTT.

The chain recombines TRBV5-4 with TRBJ2-3; no firm D call. Trimming stripped 0 bases from V and 11 bases from J, with 7 bases between. Germline V lookup: CDR1 SGHNT, CDR2 YYREEE (reference sequence). The CDR3 is made up of 11 amino acids. The CDR3 protein is CASSLEVEQYF. CDR3 DNA sequence: TGTGCCAGCAGCTTGGAGGTGGAGCAGTATTTT.

J is TRBJ2-7 and V is TRBV2, with 8 bases matching TRBD2. Germline V gives CDR1 SNHLY, CDR2 FYNNEI. CDR3 length: 16 amino acids. Trimming cost V 4 bases and J 7 bases; bases outside gene matches: 15. CDR3 coding DNA: TGTGCCAGCAGTGGTGATAGCGGGGAACCTTCGGGGGAGCAGTACTTC. Its translation is CASSGDSGEPSGEQYF. The full variable domain, in which reference TRBV2 and TRBJ2-7 provide the parts outside the CDR3, is EPEVTQTPSHQVTQMGQEVILRCVPISNHLYFYWYRQILGQKVEFLVSFYNNEISEKSEIFDDQFSVERPDGSNFTLKIRSTKLEDSAMYFCASSGDSGEPSGEQYFGPGTRLTVT.

The chain links TRBV10-3 to TRBJ2-4; TRBD2 agrees at 13 bases. V lost 10 bases and J lost 4; bases outside the gene matches: 4. CDR1 and CDR2 from the germline V gene are ENHRY and SYGVKD. CDR3 length: 14 residues. The CDR3 DNA reads TGTGCCACTACTAGCGGGGGGGCTAAAAACATTCAGTACTTC. Its translation is CATTSGGAKNIQYF.

The chain carries TRBV11-1 and TRBJ2-7; no definite D call. The CDR3 length is 12 residues. Deletions cut 0 bases from V and 7 bases from J, with 7 bases between. From germline, CDR1 is SGHAT and CDR2 FQDESV (reference sequence). In DNA form, the CDR3 reads TGTGCCAGCAGCTTAGCCTGGGAAGAGCAGTACTTC. It specifies CASSLAWEEQYF.

This chain connects TRBV5-1 to TRBJ2-2, with a weak D call TRBD1 (5 bases). The germline V and J ends were trimmed by 0 bases and 7 bases, with 16 bases remaining between them. CDR3 size: 16 residues. Germline CDR1 and CDR2: SGHRS and YFSETQ. Here the CDR3 reads CASSLEGAHVVGELFF. The CDR3 nucleotides read TGCGCCAGCAGCTTGGAAGGGGCCCACGTCGTCGGGGAGCTGTTTTTT. The whole variable domain, remainder taken from reference TRBV5-1 and TRBJ2-2, is KAGVTQTPRYLIKTRGQQVTLSCSPISGHRSVSWYQQTPGQGLQFLFEYFSETQRNKGNFPGRFSGRQFSNSRSEMNVSTLELGDSALYLCASSLEGAHVVGELFFGEGSRLTVL.

This clone was counted once. A read error may account for a junction end that differs from germline. The J gene is TRBJ1-4, the V gene TRBV7-9; TRBD1 agrees at 7 bases. This CDR3 is 15 amino acids long. Per the germline V gene, CDR1 is SEHNR and CDR2 is FQNEAQ (reference sequence). The CDR3 coding sequence is TGCGCCAGCAGTCTCACCGGGACAGCAGGTGAAAAACTGTTTTTT. This codes for CASSLTGTAGEKLFF.

V usage is TRBV6-6 and J usage is TRBJ1-3; a possible D gene is TRBD1 (5 bases). CDR3 length: 13 amino acids. CDR1 is MNHNY and CDR2 is SVGAGI in the germline V gene (reference sequence). Trimming took 7 bases from V and 7 from J, leaving 14 bases between them. The CDR3: CASTMQGWNTIYF. CDR3 DNA: TGTGCCAGCACTATGCAGGGTTGGAACACCATATATTTT.

The rearrangement links TRBV4-2 to TRBJ2-5; D not certain. The ends were cut back, 4 bases at V and 0 bases at J, with 15 bases in the middle. CDR1 is LGHNA, CDR2 YNFKEQ, per germline. There are 16 residues in the CDR3. The CDR3 is CASSRSTRGDQETQYF. In DNA, the CDR3 is TGTGCCAGCAGCCGTAGCACTCGCGGCGACCAAGAGACCCAGTACTTC.

The CDR3 region is CASSDGGSSGNTIYF. The CDR3 DNA follows: TGTGCCAGCAGTGACGGCGGATCCTCTGGAAACACCATATATTTT. This chain connects TRBV25-1 to TRBJ1-3; D gene uncertain. V dropped 3 bases and J dropped 0 bases, with 9 bases sitting between them. Germline CDR1 reads MGHDK; CDR2 reads SYGVNS. This CDR3 spans 15 amino acids.

Only a few counts were recorded for this clone. The CDR3 protein is CASNSAGRTEAFF. The DNA for the CDR3 is TGTGCCAGCAACTCAGCGGGACGGACTGAAGCTTTCTTT. The J gene is TRBJ1-1, the V gene TRBV7-9, with D possibly matching TRBD1 (5 bases). From germline, CDR1 is SEHNR and CDR2 FQNEAQ (reference sequence). The V end was cut by 7 bases, the J end by 5 bases, with 14 bases between. The CDR3 has 13 residues.

The CDR3: CASSYRKTRYTEAFF. CDR3 coding DNA: TGTGCCAGCAGTTATCGAAAGACTAGATATACTGAAGCTTTCTTT. V is TRBV6-5 and J is TRBJ1-1, with D hard to call. Deletions cut 3 bases from V and 5 bases from J, with 16 bases between. The CDR3 runs 15 residues. The germline CDR1 and CDR2 sequences are MNHEY and SVGAGI.